This entry describes one T cell receptor (beta chain). Antigen specificity is unknown. The data derive from a study of cytomegalovirus exposure and HLA in healthy donors. Study results and limitations: Later analysis showed most CMV-associated TCR beta chains appearing HLA-restricted.

Primers for the PCR totalled 60 Vbeta and 13 Jbeta. Profiling relied on immunoSEQ multiplex PCR, and the TCRdb table lists in-frame clones only, not all of them. The sample records 80,000 to 100,000 clones, about 81% being singletons. The CDR3 sequence is 15 residues long. V was trimmed by 4 bases and J by 4 bases, leaving 13 bases between them. Looked up from germline, CDR1 is MNHEY and CDR2 is SMNVEV (reference sequence). Donors likely had unrecorded immune exposures despite being nominally healthy when sampled. The sequence was obtained from a man in his forties in good health and CMV-seronegative. The chain links TRBV27 to TRBJ1-4; D may be TRBD1 (5 bases). Sequenced: PBMCs. CDR3 coding DNA: TGTGCCAGCAGTTCCCCAGGGTCGGGTAATGAAAAACTGTTTTTT. It translates to CASSSPGSGNEKLFF.